One sample yielded the 26 T cell receptor beta chains listed below, sequenced in a study of blood T cell repertoires in COVID-19. TCRdb's copy holds only in-frame clones and misses some; the assay was immunoSEQ multiplex PCR. The repertoire holds under 90,000 clones, about 83% seen once, with about 43% in the top ten. The sequencing input was peripheral blood. These receptor sequences come from an elderly man with acute or convalescent COVID-19.

This chain uses TRBV6-5 with TRBJ1-1; D not resolved. Looked up from germline, CDR1 is MNHEY and CDR2 is SVGAGI. Trimming cost V 0 bases and J 0 bases, with 11 bases left between them. This CDR3 contains 16 residues. CDR3 coding DNA: TGTGCCAGCAGTTACTCGCAGACACCTATGAACACTGAAGCTTTCTTT. Translated: CASSYSQTPMNTEAFF.

The CDR3: CASSLFQGSYEQYF. As DNA, the CDR3 is TGTGCCAGCAGCTTGTTTCAGGGCTCCTACGAGCAGTACTTC. The V call is TRBV7-3, the J call TRBJ2-7, with a possible D match to TRBD1 (5 bases). Germline CDR1 is SGHTA and CDR2 is FQGTGA. V dropped 3 bases and J dropped 0 bases, with 9 bases sitting between them. The CDR3 sequence is 14 residues long.

The V gene is TRBV7-2, the J gene TRBJ2-5; possible D gene TRBD2, 6 bases. CDR3 length equals 16 residues. With 5 bases removed from V and 1 base from J, the gap between germline ends came to 17 bases. Germline CDR1 reads SGHTA; CDR2 reads FQGNSA. This CDR3 is CASSPSGRGTQETQYF. The CDR3 coding sequence is TGTGCCAGCAGCCCCTCAGGCCGGGGGACCCAAGAGACCCAGTACTTC.

The chain has TRBV18 and TRBJ1-3; D remains ambiguous. Between the trimmed V and J ends, which lost 4 bases and 0 bases, there was a span of 13 bases. The CDR3 consists of 16 residues. Germline V lookup: CDR1 KGHSH, CDR2 LQKENI. CDR3 nucleotide sequence: TGTGCCAGCTCACAGGAGGACCCTAACTCTGGAAACACCATATATTTT. This codes for CASSQEDPNSGNTIYF. Full variable domain (missing parts from reference TRBV18 and TRBJ1-3): NAGVMQNPRHLVRRRGQEARLRCSPMKGHSHVYWYRQLPEEGLKFMVYLQKENIIDESGMPKERFSAEFPKEGPSILRIQQVVRGDSAAYFCASSQEDPNSGNTIYFGEGSWLTVV.

The chain recombines TRBV28 with TRBJ1-5; weak D call: TRBD1 (6 bases). Trimming removed 5 bases at V and 10 bases at J, with 12 bases between. Per germline, CDR1 MDHEN and CDR2 SYDVKM. The CDR3 has 12 amino acids. The CDR3 protein is CASSPPRGPQHF. For the CDR3, the DNA is TGTGCCAGCAGTCCACCCAGGGGACCCCAGCATTTT.

The chain links TRBV30 to TRBJ2-1; 9 positions match TRBD1. Germline V gene sequence: CDR1 GTSNPN, CDR2 SVGIG (reference sequence). The CDR3 runs 15 residues. Trimming cost V 2 bases and J 8 bases; bases outside gene matches: 10. CDR3 in DNA: TGTGCCTGGAGTTCATGGGGACAGGGTAGGGATGAGCAGTTCTTC. It yields the protein CAWSSWGQGRDEQFF.

V is TRBV11-3 and J is TRBJ1-1; D may be TRBD1 (6 bases). The germline V gene encodes CDR1 SGHNT and CDR2 YENEEA. The CDR3 consists of 13 residues. V was cut by 6 bases and J by 1 base, with 9 bases left in between. The CDR3 sequence: CASSKQGNTEAFF. The CDR3 coding sequence is TGTGCCAGCAGTAAACAGGGGAACACTGAAGCTTTCTTT.

A single count supports this clone. The V and J genes are TRBV7-9 and TRBJ1-5, with a weak D call TRBD1 (5 bases). Trimming stripped 4 bases from V and 1 base from J, with 11 bases between. The CDR3 is made up of 15 amino acids. CDR1 and CDR2 from the germline V gene are SEHNR and FQNEAQ (reference sequence). CDR3 sequence: CASSSGSASNQPQHF. Written as DNA, the CDR3 is TGTGCCAGCAGCTCAGGGTCGGCGAGCAATCAGCCCCAGCATTTT.

This clone counts as large. This sequence joins TRBV5-1 and TRBJ1-6; 10 bases are a match to TRBD1. Germline loops: CDR1 SGHRS, CDR2 YFSETQ. The V and J ends lost 4 bases and 10 bases, in that order; junction bases with no gene match: 2. The CDR3 is 13 amino acids. CDR3: CASSLTGGSPLHF. The CDR3 DNA reads as TGCGCCAGCAGCCTGACAGGGGGCTCACCCCTCCACTTT.

The rearrangement joins TRBV2 to TRBJ2-5; possible D gene TRBD2, 7 bases. The V end was cut by 1 base, the J end by 5 bases, with 14 bases between. Germline CDR1 and CDR2: SNHLY and FYNNEI. CDR3 length equals 15 residues. In DNA form, the CDR3 reads TGTGCCAGCAGTGAAGGTGATGGGGGGGCGGAGACCCAGTACTTC. Translation: CASSEGDGGAETQYF.

J is TRBJ1-5 and V is TRBV24-1; TRBD1 is a possible D gene (6 bases). V shed 10 bases and J shed 2 bases, with 20 bases lying between them. The CDR3 covers 16 residues. Looked up from germline, CDR1 is KGHDR and CDR2 is SFDVKD. DNA for the CDR3: TGTGCCACTGGGGGGGGCTCGTCGGATGGCAATCAGCCCCAGCATTTT. Its protein is CATGGGSSDGNQPQHF.

The genes are TRBV11-2 and TRBJ1-3; no reliable D call. Germline values: CDR1 SGHAT, CDR2 FQNNGV. V lost 5 bases, J lost 3 bases, and 14 bases lay in between. This CDR3 contains 15 residues. CDR3 in amino acids: CASSQSRVLGNTIYF. The CDR3, as DNA: TGTGCCAGCAGCCAATCCCGGGTCCTTGGAAACACCATATATTTT. The full variable domain, rest sourced from reference TRBV11-2 and TRBJ1-3, is EAGVAQSPRYKIIEKRQSVAFWCNPISGHATLYWYQQILGQGPKLLIQFQNNGVVDDSQLPKDRFSAERLKGVDSTLKIQPAKLEDSAVYLCASSQSRVLGNTIYFGEGSWLTVV.

The gene calls are TRBV24-1 and TRBJ2-3; TRBD1 might be the D (7 bases). Germline V gives CDR1 KGHDR, CDR2 SFDVKD. CDR3 length equals 15 residues. The V end was cut by 0 bases, the J end by 4 bases, with 10 bases between. The CDR3 here is CATSDLGRGADTQYF. CDR3 nucleotide sequence: TGTGCCACCAGTGATTTGGGCAGGGGGGCAGATACGCAGTATTTT.

The rearrangement uses TRBV7-9 and TRBJ2-7; 11 nucleotides align to TRBD2. Per the germline V gene, CDR1 is SEHNR and CDR2 is FQNEAQ (reference sequence). CDR3 length: 18 amino acids. V was pared by 1 base and J by 0 bases, with 8 bases of the junction left unmatched. DNA of the CDR3: TGTGCCAGCAGCTTAGTTCCGACTAGCGGGGATAGCTCCTACGAGCAGTACTTC. This gives the protein CASSLVPTSGDSSYEQYF.

This clone was detected once. V is TRBV9 and J is TRBJ2-1; 15 nucleotides match TRBD2. This CDR3 comprises 16 residues. After removal of 4 bases from V and 7 bases from J, the junction contained 6 bases not matched to a gene. Germline V gene data show CDR1 as SGDLS and CDR2 as YYNGEE. CDR3 sequence (DNA): TGTGCCAGCAGCCCTGGACTAGCGGGGGGGCAAAATGAGCAGTTCTTC. Protein sequence: CASSPGLAGGQNEQFF.

The rearrangement joins TRBV27 to TRBJ2-5, with 11 bases that match TRBD1. The CDR3 length is 15 residues. The ends lost 2 bases at V and 3 bases at J; junction bases unmatched: 2. CDR1 and CDR2 from the germline V gene are MNHEY and SMNVEV (reference sequence). The CDR3 DNA reads as TGTGCCAGCAGTTTAGGGGGACAGGGGGAAGAGACCCAGTACTTC. This gives the protein CASSLGGQGEETQYF.

CDR3 DNA sequence: TGTGCCAGCAGCCCCGTTGGGGCGGGAGGATTGGGAGGACAAGAGACCCAGTACTTC. This codes for CASSPVGAGGLGGQETQYF. The rearrangement uses TRBV7-9 and TRBJ2-5; 8 bases match TRBD2. The CDR3 has 19 residues. Germline V lookup: CDR1 SEHNR, CDR2 FQNEAQ (reference sequence). V dropped 5 bases and J dropped 2; count of bases not matched to a gene: 19.

The genes are TRBV7-3 and TRBJ2-1, with TRBD1 matching over 7 bases. J gave up 8 bases and V 5 bases, and 15 bases lay outside the gene matches. Germline V gives CDR1 SGHTA, CDR2 FQGTGA. This CDR3 has 16 residues. CDR3 residues: CASSDPVGTVEDEQFF. Here the CDR3 DNA reads TGTGCCAGCAGCGATCCCGTCGGGACAGTTGAGGATGAGCAGTTCTTC.

The CDR3 reads CASSLGPWSGEQYF. The CDR3 DNA reads as TGTGCCAGCAGCTTAGGCCCATGGTCAGGGGAGCAGTACTTC. This sequence joins TRBV7-9 and TRBJ2-7; possible D gene TRBD1, 5 bases. The CDR3 extends over 14 amino acids. Trimming stripped 1 base from V and 7 bases from J, with 14 bases between. Germline V gives CDR1 SEHNR, CDR2 FQNEAQ (reference sequence).

The chain links TRBV18 to TRBJ1-3, with D tentatively TRBD1 (6 bases). The CDR3 has 16 residues. Germline CDR1 is KGHSH and CDR2 is LQKENI. V shed 7 bases and J shed 4 bases, with 20 bases lying between them. For the CDR3, the DNA is TGTGCCAGCTTCCCAGGGGAGAAGTTCGGGGGAAACACCATATATTTT. It specifies CASFPGEKFGGNTIYF.

This sequence joins TRBV5-1 and TRBJ1-3; D unclear. Germline V gene lookup returns CDR1 SGHRS and CDR2 YFSETQ. Trimming removed 0 bases at V and 3 bases at J, with 13 bases between. This CDR3 region has 16 residues. Written as DNA, the CDR3 is TGCGCCAGCAGCTTGGCCCAGGCCTCCGGTGGAAACACCATATATTTT. Amino acid sequence: CASSLAQASGGNTIYF.

The chain recombines TRBV18 with TRBJ2-5, with a possible D match to TRBD2 (5 bases). The CDR3 spans 15 residues. V was clipped by 6 bases and J by 5 bases, with 19 bases between them. Germline assignment: CDR1 KGHSH and CDR2 LQKENI. CDR3 DNA: TGTGCCAGCTCCATGAACAGCGGCTGGGAGGAGACCCAGTACTTC. This gives the protein CASSMNSGWEETQYF. Based on the CDR3 plus reference TRBV18 and TRBJ2-5, the full variable domain is NAGVMQNPRHLVRRRGQEARLRCSPMKGHSHVYWYRQLPEEGLKFMVYLQKENIIDESGMPKERFSAEFPKEGPSILRIQQVVRGDSAAYFCASSMNSGWEETQYFGPGTRLLVL.

The genes are TRBV19 and TRBJ1-1, with a possible D match to TRBD1 (5 bases). The CDR3 runs to 14 residues. The V end lost 5 bases, the J end lost 3 bases, and 13 bases lay between the germline ends. Germline assignment: CDR1 LNHDA and CDR2 SQIVND (reference sequence). The CDR3 sequence: CASSPFGADTEAFF. The CDR3 coding sequence is TGTGCCAGTAGTCCTTTTGGGGCGGACACTGAAGCTTTCTTT.

The genes are TRBV7-9 and TRBJ2-1; 7 bases agree with TRBD2. Germline assignment: CDR1 SEHNR and CDR2 FQNEAQ (reference sequence). The CDR3 has 15 residues. V lost 5 bases to trimming and J lost 2 bases; unmatched junction nucleotides: 6. CDR3 amino acids: CASSPTSATYNEQFF. The CDR3 DNA is TGTGCCAGCAGCCCCACTAGCGCTACCTACAATGAGCAGTTCTTC.

The chain combines TRBV6-5 with TRBJ1-1; a weak D match, TRBD1 (6 bases). From germline, CDR1 is MNHEY and CDR2 SVGAGI. The V end lost 4 bases, the J end lost 5 bases, and 17 bases lay between the germline ends. This CDR3 contains 15 residues. CDR3 loop: CASSSWGGRGTEAFF. The CDR3 nucleotides read TGTGCCAGCAGTTCATGGGGGGGGCGCGGGACTGAAGCTTTCTTT.

The chain has TRBV28 and TRBJ1-5, with 8 bases that match TRBD1. Unmatched junction bases numbered 13, after V lost 6 bases and J lost 6 bases. The V gene's germline CDR1 is MDHEN and CDR2 SYDVKM. The CDR3 loop spans 16 amino acids. The CDR3 region is CASRKQGQVGRQPQHF. CDR3 DNA sequence: TGTGCCAGCAGGAAACAGGGACAGGTGGGGCGTCAGCCCCAGCATTTT.